A selection of T cell receptor beta chains follows, all from one sample in a study of T cell repertoires in cytomegalovirus infection. For these TCRs, the target antigens are not known. TCRdb called the reads again in MiXCR, with one record for every CDR3 protein. The data contain 900,000 to 950,000 distinct CDR3 sequences, about 33% of them seen just once; the ten biggest clones take up around 15%. The sample was cultured CD8+ T cells from PBMCs, taken from culture after CMV antigen stimulation. The receptors here all came from a human donor in good health (CMV status not recorded). Some clones in this sample may be carry-over from other donors' samples. The CDR3 runs from the conserved cysteine through the conserved F or W. Each record gives: J gene, V gene, clone size, D gene, CDR3 DNA, CDR3 protein. A D gene is named only where the DNA matches it firmly. Part of the rows lack a size; the others show once, few, many or a class for expanded clones.

TRBJ1-4	TRBV6-8	NA	NA	TGTGCCAGCATGTCCCTGTGGGGTGAAAAACTGTTTTTT	CASMSLWGEKLFF
TRBJ2-5	TRBV7-8	NA	TRBD1	TGTGCCAGCAGCCGCACGACAGGGGACCAAGAGACCCAGTACTTC	CASSRTTGDQETQYF
TRBJ2-7	TRBV12-3/TRBV12-4	few	NA	TGTGCCAGCAGTTTGGCCTCGCAGGTCGAGCAGTACTTC	CASSLASQVEQYF
TRBJ1-2	TRBV20-1	few	NA	TGCAGTGCTACCACTGGACACTACGCTAACTATGGCTACACCTTC	CSATTGHYANYGYTF
TRBJ2-3	TRBV7-8	many	TRBD2	TGTGCCAGCAGCTTAAAGAGGGCGGGGGAAACAGATACGCAGTATTTT	CASSLKRAGETDTQYF
TRBJ2-5	TRBV4-3	NA	TRBD1	TGCGCCAGCAGCTTCGGACAGGGACAAGAGACCCAGTACTTC	CASSFGQGQETQYF
TRBJ2-1	TRBV29-1	NA	NA	TGCAGCGTGATCAGGAGGAATGAGCAGTTCTTC	CSVIRRNEQFF
TRBJ1-1	TRBV7-2	NA	TRBD1	TGTGCCAGCAGCCCCTGGGCACAGGGGAGCACTGAAGCTTTCTTT	CASSPWAQGSTEAFF
TRBJ2-1	TRBV6-1	NA	TRBD1	TGTGCCAGCAGAGCGACAGGGGACAATGAGCAGTTCTTC	CASRATGDNEQFF
TRBJ2-7	TRBV10-3	NA	NA	TGTGCCATCAGTGAGTCGTGGACGACGGCTAATAACCCCTCCTACGAGCAGTACTTC	CAISESWTTANNPSYEQYF
TRBJ1-1	TRBV20-1	NA	NA	TGCAGTGCTAGAGATCGCAGAGACACTGAAGCTTTCTTT	CSARDRRDTEAFF
TRBJ2-1	TRBV29-1	NA	TRBD2	TGCAGCGTTGAAGCGAAATGGGCTAGCGGGGGGATTATCACAAGTGAGCAGTTCTTC	CSVEAKWASGGIITSEQFF
TRBJ2-5	TRBV4-2	few	NA	TGTGCCAGCAGCCAAGATCTACGGGGGTGGGAGACCCAGTACTTC	CASSQDLRGWETQYF
TRBJ2-2	TRBV11-2	NA	TRBD2	TGTGCCAGCAGCCACCTAGCGGGGGGTATTACCGGGGAGCTGTTTTTT	CASSHLAGGITGELFF
TRBJ2-1	TRBV7-7	many	TRBD1	TGTGCTAGCAGCTTACGGGACAGTGCCTACAATGAGCAGTTCTTC	CASSLRDSAYNEQFF
TRBJ2-3	TRBV12-3/TRBV12-4	many	NA	TGTGCCAGCAGTGGGGGGCGGTATACGCAGTATTTT	CASSGGRYTQYF
TRBJ1-1	TRBV19	few	NA	TGTGCCAGTAGTATGGCAGATAACACTGAAGCTTTCTTT	CASSMADNTEAFF
TRBJ1-5	TRBV5-6	few	NA	TGTGCCAGCAGCTTGGGACAGGCGCTTAATCAGCCCCAGCATTTT	CASSLGQALNQPQHF
TRBJ1-1	TRBV7-8	many	NA	TGTGCCAGCAGCTTAGTGGTGAGGGATGAAGCTTTCTTT	CASSLVVRDEAFF
TRBJ2-4	TRBV6-5	many	NA	TGTGCCAGCAGTTACTACAGTGGGGATAACATTCAGTACTTC	CASSYYSGDNIQYF